This TCR beta chain was captured by sequencing in a study of blood T cell repertoires in COVID-19. Study overall: Samples came from the United States, Italy and Spain, spanning acute and convalescent COVID-19. Sources were T cells, B-cell-depleted T cells, or PBMCs; the material itself was cDNA or gDNA.

Authors' data handling: Reference gene primer amplification in the assay estimated nucleated cell counts. The table came from immunoSEQ multiplex PCR; TCRdb's copy has only in-frame clones and leaves some out. Clone size and the V and J calls come from that table; the DNA yielded D and trimming. The sample has about 140,000 clones, around 84% seen once. CDR1 PRHDT and CDR2 FYEKMQ come from the germline V gene (reference sequence). This CDR3 contains 15 residues. V lost 3 bases and J lost 6, with 14 bases in between. The sequence came from a woman in her sixties with acute or convalescent COVID-19. The material sequenced was peripheral blood. This chain connects TRBV13 to TRBJ2-2; a possible D gene is TRBD2 (5 bases). CDR3 DNA: TGTGCCAGCAGCTTCCCCCGAGGGATCGCCGGGGAGCTGTTTTTT. Translated: CASSFPRGIAGELFF.